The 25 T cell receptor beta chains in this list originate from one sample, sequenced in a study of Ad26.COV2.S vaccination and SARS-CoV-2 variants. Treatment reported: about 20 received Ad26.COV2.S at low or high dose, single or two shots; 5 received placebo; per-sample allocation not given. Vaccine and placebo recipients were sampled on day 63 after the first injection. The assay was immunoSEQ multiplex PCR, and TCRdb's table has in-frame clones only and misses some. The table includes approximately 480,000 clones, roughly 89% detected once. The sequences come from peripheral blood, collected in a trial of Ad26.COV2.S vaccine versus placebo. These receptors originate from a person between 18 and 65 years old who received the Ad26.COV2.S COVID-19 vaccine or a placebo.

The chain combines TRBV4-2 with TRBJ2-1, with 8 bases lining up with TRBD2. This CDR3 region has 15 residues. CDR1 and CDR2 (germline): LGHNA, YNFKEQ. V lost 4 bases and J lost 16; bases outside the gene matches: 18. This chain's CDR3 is CASSPWTSMGGPGFF. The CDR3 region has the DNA TGTGCCAGCAGCCCCTGGACTAGCATGGGTGGCCCCGGATTCTTC.

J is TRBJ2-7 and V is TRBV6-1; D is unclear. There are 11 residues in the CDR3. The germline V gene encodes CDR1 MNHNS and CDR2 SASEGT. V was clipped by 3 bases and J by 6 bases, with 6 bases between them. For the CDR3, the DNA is TGTGCCAGCAGTGACGACTTCGAGCAGTACTTC. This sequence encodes CASSDDFEQYF.

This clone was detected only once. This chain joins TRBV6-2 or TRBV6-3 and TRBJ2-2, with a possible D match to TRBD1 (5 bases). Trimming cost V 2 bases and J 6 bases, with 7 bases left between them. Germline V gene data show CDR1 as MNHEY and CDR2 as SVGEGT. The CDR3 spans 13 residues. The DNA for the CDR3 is TGTGCCAGCAGTTACAGGGGATCCGGGGAGCTGTTTTTT. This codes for CASSYRGSGELFF.

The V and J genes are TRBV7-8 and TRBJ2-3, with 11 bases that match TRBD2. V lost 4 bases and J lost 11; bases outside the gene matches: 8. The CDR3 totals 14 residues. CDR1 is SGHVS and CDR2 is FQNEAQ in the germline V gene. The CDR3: CASSSELAGVGQYF. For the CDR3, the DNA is TGTGCCAGCAGCTCCGAACTAGCGGGAGTCGGGCAGTATTTT.

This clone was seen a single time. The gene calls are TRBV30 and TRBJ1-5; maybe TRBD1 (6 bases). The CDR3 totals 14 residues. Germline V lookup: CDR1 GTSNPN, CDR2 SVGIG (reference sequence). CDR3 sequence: CALDSGVSNQPQHF. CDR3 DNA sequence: TGTGCGCTGGATTCAGGGGTTAGCAATCAGCCCCAGCATTTT.

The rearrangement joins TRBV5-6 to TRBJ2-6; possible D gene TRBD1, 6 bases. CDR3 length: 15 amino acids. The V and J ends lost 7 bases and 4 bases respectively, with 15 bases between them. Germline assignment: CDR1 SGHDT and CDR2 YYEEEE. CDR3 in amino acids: CASQSRGPGANVLTF. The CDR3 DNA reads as TGTGCCAGCCAGAGCAGGGGCCCCGGGGCCAACGTCCTGACTTTC.

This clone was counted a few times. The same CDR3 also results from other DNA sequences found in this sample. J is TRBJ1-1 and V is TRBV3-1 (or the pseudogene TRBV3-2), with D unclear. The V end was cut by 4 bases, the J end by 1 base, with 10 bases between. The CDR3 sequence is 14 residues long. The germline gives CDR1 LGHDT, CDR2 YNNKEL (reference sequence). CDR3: CASSPGLGNTEAFF. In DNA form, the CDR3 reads TGTGCCAGCAGCCCCGGACTCGGGAACACTGAAGCTTTCTTT.

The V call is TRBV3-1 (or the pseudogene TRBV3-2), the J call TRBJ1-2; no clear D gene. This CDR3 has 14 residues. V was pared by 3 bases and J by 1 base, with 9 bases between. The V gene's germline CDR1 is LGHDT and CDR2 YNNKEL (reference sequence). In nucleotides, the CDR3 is TGTGCCAGCAGCCAGCCCAGTGGTAACTATGGCTACACCTTC. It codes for CASSQPSGNYGYTF.

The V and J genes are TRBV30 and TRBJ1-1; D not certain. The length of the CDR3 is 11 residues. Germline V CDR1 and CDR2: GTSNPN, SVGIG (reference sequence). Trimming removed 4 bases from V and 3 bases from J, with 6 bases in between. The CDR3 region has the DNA TGTGCCTGGAAGGGTGACACTGAAGCTTTCTTT. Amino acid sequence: CAWKGDTEAFF.

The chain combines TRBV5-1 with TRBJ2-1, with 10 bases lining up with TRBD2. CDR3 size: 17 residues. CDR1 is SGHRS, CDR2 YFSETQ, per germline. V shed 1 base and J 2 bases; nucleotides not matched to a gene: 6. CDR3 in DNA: TGCGCCAGCAGCTTGTTCGGAGCGGGAGGGACCTACAATGAGCAGTTCTTC. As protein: CASSLFGAGGTYNEQFF.

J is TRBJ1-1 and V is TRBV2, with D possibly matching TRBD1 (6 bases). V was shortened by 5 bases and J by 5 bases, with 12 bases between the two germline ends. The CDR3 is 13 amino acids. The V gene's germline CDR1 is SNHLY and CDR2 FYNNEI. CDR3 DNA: TGTGCCAGCAGTTCGACAGGTAAAACTGAAGCTTTCTTT. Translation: CASSSTGKTEAFF.

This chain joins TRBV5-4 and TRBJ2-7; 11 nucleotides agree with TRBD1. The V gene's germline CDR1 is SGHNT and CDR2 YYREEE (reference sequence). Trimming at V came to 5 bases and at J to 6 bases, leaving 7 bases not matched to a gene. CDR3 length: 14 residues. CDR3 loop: CASRPPGTGGEQYF. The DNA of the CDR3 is TGTGCCAGCAGACCCCCCGGGACAGGGGGCGAGCAGTACTTC.

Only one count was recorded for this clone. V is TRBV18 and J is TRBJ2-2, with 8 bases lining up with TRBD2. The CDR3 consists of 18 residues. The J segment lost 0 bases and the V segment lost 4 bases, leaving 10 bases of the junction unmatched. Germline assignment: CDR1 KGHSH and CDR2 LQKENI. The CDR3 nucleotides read TGTGCCAGCTCACGCAATTCCCCGGGACTAGCGAACACCGGGGAGCTGTTTTTT. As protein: CASSRNSPGLANTGELFF.

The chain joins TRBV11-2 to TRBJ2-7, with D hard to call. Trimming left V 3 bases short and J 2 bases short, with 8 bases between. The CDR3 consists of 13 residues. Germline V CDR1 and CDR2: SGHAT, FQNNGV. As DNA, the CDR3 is TGTGCCAGCAGCTTCGGGCAGACCTACGAGCAGTACTTC. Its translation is CASSFGQTYEQYF.

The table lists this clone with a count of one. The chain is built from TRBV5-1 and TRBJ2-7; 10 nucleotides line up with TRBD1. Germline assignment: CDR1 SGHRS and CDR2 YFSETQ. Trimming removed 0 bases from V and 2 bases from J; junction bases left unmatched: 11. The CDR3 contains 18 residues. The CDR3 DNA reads TGCGCCAGCAGCTTGGTTCCGCCCGGACAGGGGGTTACCTACGAGCAGTACTTC. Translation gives CASSLVPPGQGVTYEQYF.

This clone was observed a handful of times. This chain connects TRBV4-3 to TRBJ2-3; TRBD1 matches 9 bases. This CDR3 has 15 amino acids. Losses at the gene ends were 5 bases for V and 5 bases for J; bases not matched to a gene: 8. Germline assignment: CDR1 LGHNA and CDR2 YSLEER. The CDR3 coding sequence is TGCGCCAGCAGCTCGGGGGACAGGGTGTTAGATACGCAGTATTTT. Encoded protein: CASSSGDRVLDTQYF.

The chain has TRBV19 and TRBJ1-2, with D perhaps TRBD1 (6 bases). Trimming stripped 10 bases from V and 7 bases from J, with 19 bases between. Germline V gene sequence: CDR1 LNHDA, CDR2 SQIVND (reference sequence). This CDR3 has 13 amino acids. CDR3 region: CAIKNDRFFGYTF. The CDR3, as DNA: TGTGCCATCAAAAACGACAGGTTTTTTGGCTACACCTTC.

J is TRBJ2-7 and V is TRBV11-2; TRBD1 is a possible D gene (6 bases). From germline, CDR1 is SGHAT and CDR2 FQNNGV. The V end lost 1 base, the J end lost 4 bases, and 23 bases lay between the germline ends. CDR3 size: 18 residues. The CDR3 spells CASSLVFSSGTRSYEQYF. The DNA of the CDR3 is TGTGCCAGCAGCTTAGTGTTTTCATCCGGGACAAGAAGTTACGAGCAGTACTTC.

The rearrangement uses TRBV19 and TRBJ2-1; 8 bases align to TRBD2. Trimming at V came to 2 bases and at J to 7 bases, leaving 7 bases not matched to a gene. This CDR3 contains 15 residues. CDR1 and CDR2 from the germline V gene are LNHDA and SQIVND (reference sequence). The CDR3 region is CASSITGGLGNEQFF. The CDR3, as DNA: TGTGCCAGTAGTATAACGGGAGGGCTGGGGAATGAGCAGTTCTTC.

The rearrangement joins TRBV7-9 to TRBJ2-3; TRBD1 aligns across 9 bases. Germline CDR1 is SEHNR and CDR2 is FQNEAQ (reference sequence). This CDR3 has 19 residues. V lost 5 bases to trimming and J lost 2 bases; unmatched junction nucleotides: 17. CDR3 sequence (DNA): TGTGCCAGCAGCAGGGGGTCCCCGGGACAGGGCCGTTCCACAGATACGCAGTATTTT. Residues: CASSRGSPGQGRSTDTQYF.

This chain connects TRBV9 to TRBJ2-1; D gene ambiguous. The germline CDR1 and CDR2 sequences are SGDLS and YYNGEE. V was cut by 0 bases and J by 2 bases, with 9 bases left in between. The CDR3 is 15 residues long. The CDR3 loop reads CASSVESAPYNEQFF. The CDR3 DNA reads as TGTGCCAGCAGCGTAGAAAGCGCCCCCTACAATGAGCAGTTCTTC.

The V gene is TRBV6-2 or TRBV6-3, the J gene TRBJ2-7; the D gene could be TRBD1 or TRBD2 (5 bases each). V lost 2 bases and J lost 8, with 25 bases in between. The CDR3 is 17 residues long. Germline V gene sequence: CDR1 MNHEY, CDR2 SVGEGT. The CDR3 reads CASSYGAGRAHQGKQYF. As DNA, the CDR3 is TGTGCCAGCAGTTACGGGGCTGGGCGGGCCCATCAGGGAAAGCAGTACTTC.

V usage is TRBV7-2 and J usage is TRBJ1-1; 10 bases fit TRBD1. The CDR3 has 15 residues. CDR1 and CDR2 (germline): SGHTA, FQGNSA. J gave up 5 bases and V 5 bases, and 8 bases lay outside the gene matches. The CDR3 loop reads CASSAETGGTTEAFF. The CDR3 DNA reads TGTGCCAGCAGCGCAGAGACAGGGGGCACGACTGAAGCTTTCTTT. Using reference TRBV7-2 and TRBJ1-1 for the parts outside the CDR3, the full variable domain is GAGVSQSPSNKVTEKGKDVELRCDPISGHTALYWYRQSLGQGLEFLIYFQGNSAPDKSGLPSDRFSAERTGGSVSTLTIQRTQQEDSAVYLCASSAETGGTTEAFFGQGTRLTVV.

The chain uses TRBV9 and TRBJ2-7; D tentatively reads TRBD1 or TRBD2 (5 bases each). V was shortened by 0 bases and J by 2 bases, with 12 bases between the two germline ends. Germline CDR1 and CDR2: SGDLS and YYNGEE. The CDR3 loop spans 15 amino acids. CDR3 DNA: TGTGCCAGCAGCGTAGGTTGGGGACGGACCTACGAGCAGTACTTC. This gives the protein CASSVGWGRTYEQYF.

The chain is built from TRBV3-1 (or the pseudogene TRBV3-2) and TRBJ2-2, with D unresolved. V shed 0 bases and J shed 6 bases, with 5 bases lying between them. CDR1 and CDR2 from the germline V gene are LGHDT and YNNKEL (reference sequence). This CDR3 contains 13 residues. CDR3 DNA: TGTGCCAGCAGCCAAGACAGGTCCGGGGAGCTGTTTTTT. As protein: CASSQDRSGELFF.